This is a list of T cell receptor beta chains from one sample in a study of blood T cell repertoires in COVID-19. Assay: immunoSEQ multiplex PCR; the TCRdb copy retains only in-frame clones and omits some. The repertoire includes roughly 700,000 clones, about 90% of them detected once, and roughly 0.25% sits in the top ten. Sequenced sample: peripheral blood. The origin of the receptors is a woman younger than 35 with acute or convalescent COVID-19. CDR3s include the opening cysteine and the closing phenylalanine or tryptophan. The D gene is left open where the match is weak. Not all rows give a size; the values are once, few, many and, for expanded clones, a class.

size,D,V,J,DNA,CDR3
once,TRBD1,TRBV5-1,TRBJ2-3,TGCGCCAGCAGGGTCCGGGACAGGGACATAGATACGCAGTATTTT,CASRVRDRDIDTQYF
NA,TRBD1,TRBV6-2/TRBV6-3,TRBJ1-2,TGTGCCAGCAGTTACGGAGGGACAGGACCTCGGGACGGCTACACCTTC,CASSYGGTGPRDGYTF
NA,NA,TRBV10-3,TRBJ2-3,TGTGCCATCAGGGTTGGAAACAGACCCACAGATACGCAGTATTTT,CAIRVGNRPTDTQYF
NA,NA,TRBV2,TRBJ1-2,TGTGCCAGCCATCCCGGGAATGGCTACACCTTC,CASHPGNGYTF
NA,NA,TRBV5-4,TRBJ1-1,TGTGCCAGCCACCCGGACGGGGACACTGAAGCTTTCTTT,CASHPDGDTEAFF
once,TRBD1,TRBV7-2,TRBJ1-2,TGTGCCAGCAGCCTAACAGGACCGCACAGGGGGCGCAACGGCTACACCTTC,CASSLTGPHRGRNGYTF
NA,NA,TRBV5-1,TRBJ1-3,TGCGCCAGCAGCTTTGGACCGGGGGAGATCTCTGGAAACACCATATATTTT,CASSFGPGEISGNTIYF
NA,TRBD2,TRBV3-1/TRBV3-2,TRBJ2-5,TGTGCCAGCAGCCAAGGACTAGCGGGGGTGTTGTACCAAGAGACCCAGTACTTC,CASSQGLAGVLYQETQYF
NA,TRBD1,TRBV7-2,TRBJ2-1,TGTGCCAGCAGGATGACAGGGGGCCGGAATGAGCAGTTCTTC,CASRMTGGRNEQFF
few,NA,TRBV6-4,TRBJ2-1,TGTGCCAGCAGCCCAGACAGCCACAATGAGCAGTTCTTC,CASSPDSHNEQFF
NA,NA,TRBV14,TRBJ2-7,TGTGCCAGCAGCCAAATTCTCACAGTCTTCGACTACGAGCAGTACTTC,CASSQILTVFDYEQYF
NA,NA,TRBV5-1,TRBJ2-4,TGCGCCAGCAGCTTATCAAAGCTAGCCAAAAACATTCAGTACTTC,CASSLSKLAKNIQYF
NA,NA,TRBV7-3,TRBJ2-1,TGTGCCAGCAGCTTAATTAACCACGGTGAGCAGTTCTTC,CASSLINHGEQFF
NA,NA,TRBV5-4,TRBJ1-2,TGTGCCAGCAGCATCGAGACAAGCTATGGCTACACCTTC,CASSIETSYGYTF
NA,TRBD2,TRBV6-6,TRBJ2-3,TGTGCCAGCAGTTCTCAACTAGCGGGGGTTTCAGATACGCAGTATTTT,CASSSQLAGVSDTQYF
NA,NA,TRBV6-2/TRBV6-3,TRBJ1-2,TGTGCCAGCAGTGATCCTGGGGGCGCGGATGGCTACACCTTC,CASSDPGGADGYTF
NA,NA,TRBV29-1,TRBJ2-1,TGCAGCGTTGATCGTAGGAGCAATGAGCAGTTCTTC,CSVDRRSNEQFF
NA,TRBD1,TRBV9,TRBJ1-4,TGTGCCAGCAGCGTTGGGACAGACGCAACTAATGAAAAACTGTTTTTT,CASSVGTDATNEKLFF
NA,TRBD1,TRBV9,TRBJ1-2,TGTGCCAGCAGCGCGAGACAGGGGACCTATGGCTACACCTTC,CASSARQGTYGYTF
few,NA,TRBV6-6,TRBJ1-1,TGTGCCAGCAGCTCGACAGAGAACACTGAAGCTTTCTTT,CASSSTENTEAFF
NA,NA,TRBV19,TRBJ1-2,TGTGCCAGCACGGAGTTTAACTATGGCTACACCTTC,CASTEFNYGYTF
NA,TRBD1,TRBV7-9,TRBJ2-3,TGTGCCAGCAGCCTGGGCCGGGACAGCGTCCTCACAGATACGCAGTATTTT,CASSLGRDSVLTDTQYF
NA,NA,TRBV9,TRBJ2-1,TGTGCCAGCAGCGTAGGGGGCGCGTCCTACAATGAGCAGTTCTTC,CASSVGGASYNEQFF
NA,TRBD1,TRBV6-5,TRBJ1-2,TGTGCCAGCAGCCGCCGAGACAGGGGGTCCTATGGCTACACCTTC,CASSRRDRGSYGYTF
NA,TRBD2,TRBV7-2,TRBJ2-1,TGTGCCAGCAGCTTAGCCGCACCGGGGGGGCCAGCACACGAGCAGTTCTTC,CASSLAAPGGPAHEQFF
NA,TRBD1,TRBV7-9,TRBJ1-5,TGTGCCAGCAGCTTAGGACAGGGAACGAAGCCCCAGCATTTT,CASSLGQGTKPQHF
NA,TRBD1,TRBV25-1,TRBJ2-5,TGTGCCAGCAGTGCCGGGACAGGGGTTGGAGAGACCCAGTACTTC,CASSAGTGVGETQYF
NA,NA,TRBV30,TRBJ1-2,TGTGCCTGGAGTTCAGGGTCCTATGGCTACACCTTC,CAWSSGSYGYTF
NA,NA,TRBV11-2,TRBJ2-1,TGTGCCAGCAGCTTAGATCGAGGCGACTACAATGAGCAGTTCTTC,CASSLDRGDYNEQFF
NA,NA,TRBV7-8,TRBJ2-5,TGTGCCAGCAGCTCCCTGGGCAACCAAGAGACCCAGTACTTC,CASSSLGNQETQYF
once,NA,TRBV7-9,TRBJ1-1,TGTGCCAGCAGCTTAGGGATCAGGGGCCTCACTGAAGCTTTCTTT,CASSLGIRGLTEAFF
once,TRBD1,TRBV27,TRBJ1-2,TGTGCCAGCAGTATGGGACAGACCTATGGCTACACCTTC,CASSMGQTYGYTF
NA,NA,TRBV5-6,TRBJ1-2,TGTGCCAGCAGCTTGGATGCCAGGGTAGACACCTTC,CASSLDARVDTF
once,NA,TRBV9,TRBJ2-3,TGTGCCAGCAGCGTAGGGCAGGCAACAGATACGCAGTATTTT,CASSVGQATDTQYF
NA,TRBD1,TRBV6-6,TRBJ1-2,TGTGCCAGCCTCTCAGGGGGCTATGGCTACACCTTC,CASLSGGYGYTF
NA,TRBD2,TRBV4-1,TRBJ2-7,TGCGCCCGCGGGGGGGAGGGGGGCGAGCAGTACTTC,CARGGEGGEQYF
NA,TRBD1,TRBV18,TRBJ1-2,TGTGCCAGCTCACGGACAGGTTGGAGCTATGGCTACACCTTC,CASSRTGWSYGYTF
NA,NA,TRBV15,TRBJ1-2,TGTGCCACCAGCACAGGACAGAGACTCTATGGCTACACCTTC,CATSTGQRLYGYTF
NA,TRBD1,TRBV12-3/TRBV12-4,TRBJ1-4,TGTGCCAGCAGTTTATCAACAGGGGTTGAACTGTTTTTT,CASSLSTGVELFF
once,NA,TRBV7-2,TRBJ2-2,TGTGCCAGCAGCGCTCGCCTAGCTGACGCGAACACCGGGGAGCTGTTTTTT,CASSARLADANTGELFF
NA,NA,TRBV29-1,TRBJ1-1,TGCAGCGTCAAGGACAGCATCCGGAACACTGAAGCTTTCTTT,CSVKDSIRNTEAFF
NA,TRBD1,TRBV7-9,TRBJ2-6,TGTGCCAGCAGCCTAGGGACAGGGACCCCCTCTGGGGCCAACGTCCTGACTTTC,CASSLGTGTPSGANVLTF
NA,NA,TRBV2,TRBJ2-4,TGTGCCAGCAGTGAAGCGCCCAAGGGGGGGGACATTCAGTACTTC,CASSEAPKGGDIQYF
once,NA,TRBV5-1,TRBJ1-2,TGCGCCAGCAGCTTGGTTCCCGCTAACTATGGCTACACCTTC,CASSLVPANYGYTF
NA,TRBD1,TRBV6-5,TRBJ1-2,TGTGCCAGCAGTTACGGAAGCGGGGACAGGGACTATGGCTACACCTTC,CASSYGSGDRDYGYTF
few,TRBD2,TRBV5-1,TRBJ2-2,TGCGCCAGCAGCTTGCTGACTAGCGGGGCCGGGGAGCTGTTTTTT,CASSLLTSGAGELFF
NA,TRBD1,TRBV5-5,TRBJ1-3,TGTGCCAGCAGCTTGGGGGACAGATCTGGAAACACCATATATTTT,CASSLGDRSGNTIYF
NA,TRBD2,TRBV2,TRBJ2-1,TGTGCCAGCACCCCGGGGGGGGGCTCCTACAATGAGCAGTTCTTC,CASTPGGGSYNEQFF
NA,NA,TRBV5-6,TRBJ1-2,TGTGCCAGCAGCTTCAATATGAGGGACTATGGCTACACCTTC,CASSFNMRDYGYTF
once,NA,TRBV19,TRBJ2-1,TGTGCCAGTAGTATGGGGGGGCAATACAATGAGCAGTTCTTC,CASSMGGQYNEQFF
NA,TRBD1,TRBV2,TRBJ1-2,TGTGCCAGCAGGGGGGACAGGGATAATGGCTACACCTTC,CASRGDRDNGYTF
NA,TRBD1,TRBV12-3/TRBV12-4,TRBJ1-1,TGTGCCAGCAGTCCGGGACAGTTACTTGAAGCTTTCTTT,CASSPGQLLEAFF
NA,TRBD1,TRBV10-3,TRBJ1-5,TGTGCCACGATACCCACAGGACAGGGTGGCCAGCCCCAGCATTTT,CATIPTGQGGQPQHF
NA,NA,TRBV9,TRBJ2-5,TGTGCCAGCAGCTCAGGGGATTACCAAGAGACCCAGTACTTC,CASSSGDYQETQYF